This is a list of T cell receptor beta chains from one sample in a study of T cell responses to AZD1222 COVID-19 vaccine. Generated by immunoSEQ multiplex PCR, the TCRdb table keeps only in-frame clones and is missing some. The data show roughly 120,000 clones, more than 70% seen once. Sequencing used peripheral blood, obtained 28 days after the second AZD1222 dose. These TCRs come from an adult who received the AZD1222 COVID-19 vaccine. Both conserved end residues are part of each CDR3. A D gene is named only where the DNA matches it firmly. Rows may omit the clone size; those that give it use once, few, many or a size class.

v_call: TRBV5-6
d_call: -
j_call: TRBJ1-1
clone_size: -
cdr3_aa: CASSSTSRGFSEAFF
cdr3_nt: TGTGCCAGCAGCTCAACAAGCAGGGGTTTCTCTGAAGCTTTCTTT

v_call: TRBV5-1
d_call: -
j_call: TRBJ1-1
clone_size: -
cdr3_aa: CASGMGTATEAFF
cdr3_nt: TGCGCCAGCGGAATGGGGACGGCCACTGAAGCTTTCTTT

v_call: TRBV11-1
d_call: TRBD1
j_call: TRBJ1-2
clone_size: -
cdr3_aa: CASSIGTGENYGYTF
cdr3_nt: TGTGCCAGCAGCATAGGGACAGGCGAAAATTATGGCTACACCTTC

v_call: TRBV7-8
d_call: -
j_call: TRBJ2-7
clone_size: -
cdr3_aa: CASSHMGREQYF
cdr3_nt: TGTGCCAGCAGCCATATGGGGCGAGAGCAGTACTTC

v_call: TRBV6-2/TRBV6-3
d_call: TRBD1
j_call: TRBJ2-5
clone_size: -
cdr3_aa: CASSYPGTVFGETQYF
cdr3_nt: TGTGCCAGCAGTTACCCCGGGACAGTCTTTGGGGAGACCCAGTACTTC

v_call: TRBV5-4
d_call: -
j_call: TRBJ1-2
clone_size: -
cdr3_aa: CASSLDSLYGYTF
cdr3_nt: TGTGCCAGCAGCTTGGACAGTCTCTATGGCTACACCTTC

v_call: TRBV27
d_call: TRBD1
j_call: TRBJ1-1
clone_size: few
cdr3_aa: CASSVRGSTEAFF
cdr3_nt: TGTGCCAGCAGCGTCAGGGGGAGCACTGAAGCTTTCTTT

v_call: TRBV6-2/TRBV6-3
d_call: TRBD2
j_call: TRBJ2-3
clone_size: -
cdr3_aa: CASSHGLAGQHTDTQYF
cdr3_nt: TGTGCCAGCAGTCACGGACTAGCGGGGCAGCACACAGATACGCAGTATTTT

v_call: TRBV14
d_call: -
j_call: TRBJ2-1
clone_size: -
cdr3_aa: CASSQGGEQFF
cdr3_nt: TGTGCCAGCAGCCAAGGGGGGGAACAGTTCTTC

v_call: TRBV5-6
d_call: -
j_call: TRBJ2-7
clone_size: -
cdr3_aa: CASSLLWGPYEQYF
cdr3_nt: TGTGCCAGCAGCTTGTTGTGGGGTCCCTACGAGCAGTACTTC